The 29 T cell receptor beta chains in this list originate from one sample, sequenced in a study of identical twins. TCRdb fed the 5' RACE reads into MiXCR, producing one record per CDR3 protein. The sample yields some 790,000 distinct CDR3 sequences, approximately 18% seen once. The same data also went into a second study, on T cells expressing NK-cell markers.

The specimen was PBMCs. Source of these receptors: a young woman in good health.

The V call is TRBV7-8, the J call TRBJ2-5; D ambiguous. With 2 bases removed from V and 2 bases from J, the gap between germline ends came to 9 bases. The CDR3 totals 14 residues. The germline CDR1 and CDR2 sequences are SGHVS and FQNEAQ. Here the CDR3 DNA reads TGTGCCAGCAGCTTAAAGCGTCTACAAGAGACCCAGTACTTC. Amino acid sequence: CASSLKRLQETQYF. Combining the CDR3 with reference TRBV7-8 and TRBJ2-5 gives the whole variable domain GAGVSQSPRYKVAKRGQDVALRCDPISGHVSLFWYQQALGQGPEFLTYFQNEAQLDKSGLPSDRFFAERPEGSVSTLKIQRTQQEDSAVYLCASSLKRLQETQYFGPGTRLLVL.

This chain links TRBV5-1 with TRBJ1-2; D is ambiguous. The germline V gene has CDR1 SGHRS and CDR2 YFSETQ. The ends were cut back, 4 bases at V and 3 bases at J, with 10 bases in the middle. The CDR3 covers 13 residues. The CDR3 nucleotides are TGCGCCAGCAGCCCCATCCCGGACTATGGCTACACCTTC. Translating it yields CASSPIPDYGYTF.

This chain joins TRBV5-1 and TRBJ2-1; D is ambiguous. This CDR3 is built from 15 residues. Trimming removed 3 bases at V and 9 bases at J, with 19 bases between. Germline CDR1 is SGHRS and CDR2 is YFSETQ. The CDR3 region has the DNA TGCGCCAGCAGCTGGGCCCCCCTAAGTCTCACTGAGCAGTTCTTC. Its protein product is CASSWAPLSLTEQFF.

The gene calls are TRBV5-1 and TRBJ2-1, with D unclear. The length of the CDR3 is 15 residues. Per the germline V gene, CDR1 is SGHRS and CDR2 is YFSETQ. The V gene lost 4 bases and the J gene lost 7 bases, with 18 bases spanning the gap. The CDR3 is CASSLDVRSGNEQFF. The CDR3 nucleotides read TGCGCCAGCAGCCTGGATGTTCGTTCGGGTAATGAGCAGTTCTTC.

The gene calls are TRBV24-1 and TRBJ1-6; unclear D gene. The length of the CDR3 is 16 residues. Germline CDR1 is KGHDR and CDR2 is SFDVKD. The V and J ends lost 4 bases and 0 bases respectively, with 9 bases between them. The CDR3 DNA sequence: TGTGCCACCAGTGACGGGTCGAACTCCTATAATTCACCCCTCCACTTT. Its protein product is CATSDGSNSYNSPLHF.

This clonotype has just a few counts. The chain uses TRBV7-9 and TRBJ2-3; 7 bases map to TRBD2. Germline lookup yields CDR1 SEHNR and CDR2 FQNEAQ (reference sequence). Trimming took 4 bases from V and 2 from J; bases not matched to a gene: 12. The CDR3 runs 17 residues. Here the CDR3 DNA reads TGTGCCAGCAGCTCCCCTTCCCGGGACTATCACACAGATACGCAGTATTTT. Translating it yields CASSSPSRDYHTDTQYF.

The rearrangement uses TRBV12-3 or TRBV12-4 and TRBJ2-3; D is unresolved. Trimming took 6 bases from V and 8 from J, leaving 12 bases between them. The length of the CDR3 is 12 residues. The CDR3 protein is CASRIGSGTQYF. CDR3 sequence (DNA): TGTGCCAGCAGGATAGGGTCAGGTACGCAGTATTTT.

V and J are TRBV7-9 and TRBJ1-1; no clear D gene. This CDR3 has 15 residues. Germline CDR1 SEHNR, CDR2 FQNEAQ (reference sequence). The V and J ends lost 1 base and 0 bases respectively, with 9 bases between them. The CDR3 region has the DNA TGTGCCAGCAGCTTAGGTTGGGGAATGAACACTGAAGCTTTCTTT. Residues: CASSLGWGMNTEAFF.

DNA for the CDR3: TGTGCCAGCAGGATCGAAAATGAGCAGTTCTTC. Amino acids: CASRIENEQFF. The rearrangement joins TRBV6-6 to TRBJ2-1; D unclear. Germline V gene lookup returns CDR1 MNHNY and CDR2 SVGAGI (reference sequence). The CDR3 runs to 11 residues. The germline V and J ends were trimmed by 6 bases and 7 bases, with 7 bases remaining between them.

This clonotype was recorded at least ten times. The chain couples TRBV5-1 to TRBJ2-7; 8 nucleotides match TRBD1. This CDR3 is built from 16 residues. Trimming took 6 bases from V and 0 from J; bases not matched to a gene: 11. The germline CDR1 and CDR2 sequences are SGHRS and YFSETQ. Here the CDR3 reads CASTYGRDRLSYEQYF. The CDR3 nucleotides read TGCGCCAGCACCTATGGGCGGGACAGGCTCTCCTACGAGCAGTACTTC.

This chain links TRBV19 with TRBJ2-2; possibly TRBD1 for D (5 bases). Germline values: CDR1 LNHDA, CDR2 SQIVND (reference sequence). V lost 3 bases and J lost 2, with 13 bases in between. This CDR3 contains 16 residues. The CDR3 coding sequence is TGTGCCAGTAGTATTGTCGGCAGGGCCAACACCGGGGAGCTGTTTTTT. This sequence encodes CASSIVGRANTGELFF.

This clonotype was counted between two and nine times. The rearrangement joins TRBV25-1 to TRBJ2-1; no firm D call. Germline CDR1 and CDR2: MGHDK and SYGVNS. V lost 4 bases and J lost 7, with 14 bases in between. The CDR3 consists of 14 residues. The CDR3 loop is CASSASRFGNEQFF. As DNA, the CDR3 is TGTGCCAGCAGTGCAAGCCGGTTCGGGAATGAGCAGTTCTTC.

The chain has TRBV29-1 and TRBJ2-1; D is uncertain. Germline values: CDR1 SQVTM, CDR2 ANQGSEA. V lost 7 bases and J 2 bases, leaving 12 bases between the germline ends. There are 13 residues in the CDR3. CDR3 in DNA: TGCAGCGGGTCCAGAGTGGCCTACAATGAGCAGTTCTTC. Translated: CSGSRVAYNEQFF.

This clonotype came up a few times. This chain links TRBV24-1 with TRBJ2-4; D is ambiguous. Germline-derived CDR1 and CDR2 are KGHDR and SFDVKD. The length of the CDR3 is 18 residues. The germline V and J ends were trimmed by 0 bases and 1 base, with 15 bases remaining between them. CDR3: CATSDLQKGPEAKNIQYF. The DNA of the CDR3 is TGTGCCACCAGTGATTTGCAGAAAGGTCCGGAGGCCAAAAACATTCAGTACTTC.

This clonotype was found a few times. The chain has TRBV6-1 and TRBJ2-2; 9 bases are a match to TRBD2. Germline V gene lookup returns CDR1 MNHNS and CDR2 SASEGT. CDR3 length: 13 amino acids. V lost 7 bases and J lost 6; bases outside the gene matches: 3. CDR3 region: CASTLAGSGELFF. In DNA, the CDR3 is TGTGCCAGCACTCTAGCGGGGTCCGGGGAGCTGTTTTTT.

The sample holds many counts of this clonotype. The CDR3 loop is CASSLAPGAKTEAFF. CDR3 nucleotides: TGCGCCAGCAGCTTGGCCCCGGGGGCGAAAACTGAAGCTTTCTTT. The chain uses TRBV5-1 and TRBJ1-1; a weak D match, TRBD1 (6 bases). Between the trimmed V and J ends, which lost 0 bases and 5 bases, there was a span of 14 bases. The CDR3 consists of 15 residues. Germline V gives CDR1 SGHRS, CDR2 YFSETQ.

The rearrangement links TRBV12-3 or TRBV12-4 to TRBJ2-1; D could derive from TRBD1 or TRBD2 (5 bases each). There are 19 residues in the CDR3. V was cut by 0 bases and J by 6 bases, with 24 bases left in between. The CDR3 nucleotides read TGTGCCAGCAGTTTAGCGAGGGACGGAGGCTCCCCCTTTGGCAATGAGCAGTTCTTC. Its translation: CASSLARDGGSPFGNEQFF.

This sequence joins TRBV5-1 and TRBJ2-7; D might be TRBD1 (5 bases). V gave up 8 bases and J gave up 3 bases, with 12 bases separating them. The CDR3 is 12 amino acids. The germline V gene encodes CDR1 SGHRS and CDR2 YFSETQ. The CDR3 here is CASQTDGYEQYF. CDR3 DNA sequence: TGCGCCAGTCAGACAGACGGCTACGAGCAGTACTTC.

This clonotype has at least ten counts. The V and J genes are TRBV5-1 and TRBJ2-1; TRBD1 matches at 7 bases. The germline V gene has CDR1 SGHRS and CDR2 YFSETQ. The CDR3 covers 15 residues. The V gene end was trimmed by 4 bases and the J gene end by 5 bases; junction bases not matched to a gene: 9. CDR3 loop: CASSVWRTGDNEQFF. In DNA, the CDR3 is TGCGCCAGCAGCGTATGGAGGACAGGAGACAATGAGCAGTTCTTC.

In this sample, this clonotype turned up a few times. The rearrangement uses TRBV6-1 and TRBJ1-2, with a tentative D call TRBD1 (5 bases). Germline values: CDR1 MNHNS, CDR2 SASEGT. Trimming left V 6 bases short and J 5 bases short, with 16 bases between. The length of the CDR3 is 14 residues. The CDR3 loop reads CASSSWTKEYGYTF. In DNA, the CDR3 is TGTGCCAGCAGCTCCTGGACAAAGGAATATGGCTACACCTTC.

Only a few counts were recorded for this clonotype. The rearrangement links TRBV12-3 or TRBV12-4 to TRBJ1-1; D is possibly TRBD1 (5 bases). This CDR3 is built from 14 residues. Trimming cost V 5 bases and J 3 bases, with 13 bases left between them. This chain's CDR3 is CASSVTVRDTEAFF. Here the CDR3 DNA reads TGTGCCAGCAGTGTGACAGTAAGGGACACTGAAGCTTTCTTT.

This CDR3 is CSARAGDRGNRELFF. The CDR3 coding sequence is TGCAGTGCTAGAGCCGGGGACAGGGGCAACCGGGAGCTGTTTTTT. This rearrangement joins TRBV20-1 to TRBJ2-2; TRBD1 matches 10 bases. The CDR3 spans 15 residues. Germline lookup yields CDR1 DFQATT and CDR2 SNEGSKA (reference sequence). V was pared by 1 base and J by 9 bases, with 8 bases of the junction left unmatched.

This clonotype was seen a handful of times. The J gene is TRBJ2-4, the V gene TRBV6-5, with D possibly being TRBD1 (7 bases). The V and J ends lost 0 bases and 0 bases respectively, with 12 bases between them. The CDR3 is made up of 17 amino acids. The germline V gene encodes CDR1 MNHEY and CDR2 SVGAGI. The CDR3 loop is CASSYSNRGLAKNIQYF. CDR3 nucleotides: TGTGCCAGCAGTTACTCTAACAGGGGACTAGCCAAAAACATTCAGTACTTC.

The chain employs TRBV6-5 and TRBJ1-2; the D is unclear. Per germline, CDR1 MNHEY and CDR2 SVGAGI. V lost 3 bases, J lost 2 bases, and 4 bases lay in between. The CDR3 length is 12 residues. The CDR3 region is CASSYPNYGYTF. CDR3 DNA: TGTGCCAGCAGTTATCCCAACTATGGCTACACCTTC.

This chain uses TRBV5-6 with TRBJ2-3; tentatively, D is TRBD2 (7 bases). Per germline, CDR1 SGHDT and CDR2 YYEEEE. The CDR3 contains 14 residues. The V end was cut by 5 bases, the J end by 6 bases, with 16 bases between. The CDR3 spells CASRPGGRPDTQYF. Written as DNA, the CDR3 is TGTGCCAGCAGGCCCGGGGGGCGTCCCGATACGCAGTATTTT.

This chain connects TRBV5-1 to TRBJ1-5; D is undetermined. This CDR3 has 16 amino acids. Trimming cost V 0 bases and J 2 bases, with 12 bases left between them. CDR1 and CDR2 from the germline V gene are SGHRS and YFSETQ. The CDR3 region has the DNA TGCGCCAGCAGCTTGGGAGATCCCCCGGGCAATCAGCCCCAGCATTTT. Residues: CASSLGDPPGNQPQHF.

The rearrangement joins TRBV4-3 to TRBJ2-1; 10 bases agree with TRBD2. The J segment lost 13 bases and the V segment lost 1 base, leaving 7 bases of the junction unmatched. The germline CDR1 and CDR2 sequences are LGHNA and YSLEER. The length of the CDR3 is 14 residues. The CDR3 is CASSQGGASGSQFF. The CDR3 nucleotides read TGCGCCAGCAGCCAAGGGGGAGCTAGCGGGAGTCAGTTCTTC.

This clonotype was observed a handful of times. This sequence joins TRBV6-1 and TRBJ2-3; 7 bases line up with TRBD1. Germline V gene sequence: CDR1 MNHNS, CDR2 SASEGT. The V and J ends lost 5 bases and 1 base, in that order; junction bases with no gene match: 9. The CDR3 totals 16 residues. CDR3 loop: CASSPLQGRRTDTQYF. As DNA, the CDR3 is TGTGCCAGCAGTCCACTACAGGGGCGTCGCACAGATACGCAGTATTTT.

This clonotype was picked up many times. The chain combines TRBV5-5 with TRBJ2-7; 7 positions agree with TRBD2. The ends lost 2 bases at V and 7 bases at J; junction bases unmatched: 9. This CDR3 region has 14 residues. CDR1 is SGHKS, CDR2 YYEKEE, per germline (reference sequence). Written as DNA, the CDR3 is TGTGCCAGCAGCTTATCCAGCGGGATCGGGGAGCAGTACTTC. It encodes CASSLSSGIGEQYF. Variable domain in full (rest from reference TRBV5-5 and TRBJ2-7): DAGVTQSPTHLIKTRGQQVTLRCSPISGHKSVSWYQQVLGQGPQFIFQYYEKEERGRGNFPDRFSARQFPNYSSELNVNALLLGDSALYLCASSLSSGIGEQYFGPGTRLTVT.